This is a list of T cell receptor beta chains from one sample in a study of T cell responses to AZD1222 COVID-19 vaccine. TCRdb's table, derived via immunoSEQ multiplex PCR, lists solely in-frame clones and lacks some. The table has 110,000 to 150,000 clones, 85% to 90% seen once. The starting material was peripheral blood, obtained on day 0 of AZD1222 vaccination. The receptors here all came from an adult in good health. CDR3s include the opening cysteine and the closing phenylalanine or tryptophan. A D gene is named only where the DNA matches it firmly. Size tells how often a clone was seen (once, few, many) or the class of an expanded clone, and some rows leave it out.

J gene: TRBJ2-1; V gene: TRBV6-1; D gene: TRBD2; clone size: .; CDR3 DNA: TGTGCCAGCAGTGAAGCGCTACTAGCGGGGGGGAATGAGCAGTTCTTC; CDR3 protein: CASSEALLAGGNEQFF
J gene: TRBJ2-5; V gene: TRBV4-1; D gene: .; clone size: .; CDR3 DNA: TGCGCCAGCAGCCCCCCAGGTGGCCCCTTCGGAGAGACCCAGTACTTC; CDR3 protein: CASSPPGGPFGETQYF
J gene: TRBJ2-3; V gene: TRBV3-1/TRBV3-2; D gene: TRBD2; clone size: .; CDR3 DNA: TGTGCCAGCAGCCCGGGACTAGCTAGGGCAGATACGCAGTATTTT; CDR3 protein: CASSPGLARADTQYF
J gene: TRBJ1-1; V gene: TRBV11-2; D gene: .; clone size: .; CDR3 DNA: TGTGCCAGCAGCTACGAGGACGGCCGCACTGAAGCTTTCTTT; CDR3 protein: CASSYEDGRTEAFF
J gene: TRBJ1-1; V gene: TRBV7-9; D gene: TRBD1; clone size: .; CDR3 DNA: TGTGCCAGCAGCTCCCCAGGGGGCACTGAAGCTTTCTTT; CDR3 protein: CASSSPGGTEAFF
J gene: TRBJ2-5; V gene: TRBV7-9; D gene: .; clone size: .; CDR3 DNA: TGTGCCAGCAGCTTAGCCCGGGCCTTCCAGTACCAAGAGACCCAGTACTTC; CDR3 protein: CASSLARAFQYQETQYF
J gene: TRBJ2-1; V gene: TRBV19; D gene: .; clone size: .; CDR3 DNA: TGTGCCAGTAGGCCTGGGGGGGCCGGGAATGATGAGCAGTTCTTC; CDR3 protein: CASRPGGAGNDEQFF
J gene: TRBJ1-4; V gene: TRBV27; D gene: .; clone size: few; CDR3 DNA: TGTGCCAGCAGTCCCCCCTGGGATAATGAAAAACTGTTTTTT; CDR3 protein: CASSPPWDNEKLFF
J gene: TRBJ1-1; V gene: TRBV7-2; D gene: .; clone size: .; CDR3 DNA: TGTGCCAGCAGCCCCTATGGCACTGAAGCTTTCTTT; CDR3 protein: CASSPYGTEAFF
J gene: TRBJ1-1; V gene: TRBV3-1/TRBV3-2; D gene: .; clone size: .; CDR3 DNA: TGTGCCAGCAGCTTCAGCACGGCAGGTGAAGCTTTCTTT; CDR3 protein: CASSFSTAGEAFF
J gene: TRBJ1-2; V gene: TRBV4-1; D gene: .; clone size: once; CDR3 DNA: TGCGCCAGCAGCCAAGAGAAGGAGGCCTTCTATGGCTACACCTTC; CDR3 protein: CASSQEKEAFYGYTF
J gene: TRBJ1-4; V gene: TRBV5-4; D gene: .; clone size: .; CDR3 DNA: TGTGCCAGCAGCTTGGGGGGGGCAGGAGAAAAACTGTTTTTT; CDR3 protein: CASSLGGAGEKLFF
J gene: TRBJ2-5; V gene: TRBV5-5; D gene: .; clone size: once; CDR3 DNA: TGTGCCAGCAGCTTGGAGGTTGTTAGGGCTGAGACCCAGTACTTC; CDR3 protein: CASSLEVVRAETQYF
J gene: TRBJ2-7; V gene: TRBV6-6; D gene: TRBD1; clone size: .; CDR3 DNA: TGTGCCAGCAGTTTTACACCCGGACAGGCTGAGCAGTACTTC; CDR3 protein: CASSFTPGQAEQYF
J gene: TRBJ2-3; V gene: TRBV30; D gene: TRBD2; clone size: .; CDR3 DNA: TGTGCCTGGAGTGTTGCGGGGGGCACAGATACGCAGTATTTT; CDR3 protein: CAWSVAGGTDTQYF
J gene: TRBJ1-3; V gene: TRBV4-1; D gene: TRBD1; clone size: .; CDR3 DNA: TGCGCCAGCAGCCAGCCGACAGGGGACTCTGGAAACACCATATATTTT; CDR3 protein: CASSQPTGDSGNTIYF